The 21 T cell receptor beta chains given below trace back to one sample, sequenced in a study of shared clonotypes between healthy human individuals. TCRdb's table, derived via immunoSEQ multiplex PCR, lists solely in-frame clones and lacks some. Among 1,400,000 or so clones listed, about 98.5% were seen once. Sequenced sample: naive CD4+ T cells sorted from blood. The subset here: CD45RA+ positively selected. Receptors originate from a man younger than 45 in good health.

V is TRBV6-1 and J is TRBJ2-7, with 13 bases matching TRBD2. The germline CDR1 and CDR2 sequences are MNHNS and SASEGT. This CDR3 has 15 amino acids. V was pared by 7 bases and J by 2 bases, with 5 bases of the junction left unmatched. In DNA form, the CDR3 reads TGTGCCAGCACTCGACTAGCGGGAGGAGCCTACGAGCAGTACTTC. Its translation: CASTRLAGGAYEQYF.

In its sample, this clone was seen once. The gene calls are TRBV5-1 and TRBJ2-6; the match to TRBD1 covers 9 bases. Germline V gene data show CDR1 as SGHRS and CDR2 as YFSETQ. The CDR3 has 22 amino acids. V dropped 0 bases and J dropped 0; count of bases not matched to a gene: 16. CDR3 sequence reads: CASSLAAWDRARHYSGANVLTF. The CDR3 DNA is TGCGCCAGCAGCTTGGCCGCGTGGGACAGGGCACGGCACTACTCTGGGGCCAACGTCCTGACTTTC.

This chain joins TRBV5-1 and TRBJ1-5; D call uncertain. V was pared by 1 base and J by 4 bases, with 12 bases between. CDR1 and CDR2 from the germline V gene are SGHRS and YFSETQ. The CDR3 covers 15 residues. The CDR3 here is CASSLMSGENQPQHF. CDR3 sequence (DNA): TGCGCCAGCAGCTTGATGTCGGGAGAGAATCAGCCCCAGCATTTT.

CDR3 amino acids: CASSLRAGTSPSEQYF. The CDR3 region has the DNA TGTGCCAGCAGCTTAAGAGCGGGGACTAGTCCCTCGGAGCAGTACTTC. V usage is TRBV11-2 and J usage is TRBJ2-7; 8 bases match TRBD2. CDR3 length equals 16 residues. CDR1 and CDR2 from the germline V gene are SGHAT and FQNNGV. V was pared by 2 bases and J by 7 bases, with 13 bases of the junction left unmatched.

The chain recombines TRBV7-8 with TRBJ2-7, with 7 positions matching TRBD1. Germline loops: CDR1 SGHVS, CDR2 FQNEAQ. The length of the CDR3 is 15 residues. V dropped 1 base and J dropped 2; count of bases not matched to a gene: 5. The CDR3 sequence is CASSLEGARAYEQYF. Written as DNA, the CDR3 is TGTGCCAGCAGCTTAGAGGGGGCGCGGGCCTACGAGCAGTACTTC.

This chain uses TRBV28 with TRBJ2-3; D uncertain. The ends were cut back, 7 bases at V and 3 bases at J, with 14 bases in the middle. The CDR3 loop spans 14 amino acids. Per the germline V gene, CDR1 is MDHEN and CDR2 is SYDVKM. The CDR3 loop reads CASTPKLLTDTQYF. The CDR3 coding sequence is TGTGCCAGCACCCCCAAACTGCTTACAGATACGCAGTATTTT. The full variable domain, with the rest looked up from reference TRBV28 and TRBJ2-3, is DVKVTQSSRYLVKRTGEKVFLECVQDMDHENMFWYRQDPGLGLRLIYFSYDVKMKEKGDIPEGYSVSREKKERFSLILESASTNQTSMYLCASTPKLLTDTQYFGPGTRLTVL.

The chain has TRBV2 and TRBJ2-1; 9 bases are a match to TRBD2. Germline V gene data show CDR1 as SNHLY and CDR2 as FYNNEI. The CDR3 length is 13 residues. Unmatched junction bases numbered 7, after V lost 9 bases and J lost 7 bases. CDR3 region: CASLREGGNEQFF. The CDR3 DNA is TGTGCCAGTCTGCGGGAGGGCGGGAATGAGCAGTTCTTC.

The table lists this clone with a count of one. The CDR3 DNA reads as TGTGCCAGCAGTCCACTAGGATATGGCTACACCTTC. This translates into CASSPLGYGYTF. The J gene is TRBJ1-2, the V gene TRBV6-5; D is unclear. Germline assignment: CDR1 MNHEY and CDR2 SVGAGI. Trimming took off 5 bases at V and 5 bases at J, with 9 bases between the two ends. The CDR3 is made up of 12 amino acids.

This chain connects TRBV5-5 to TRBJ2-5; a possible D gene is TRBD1 (5 bases). The CDR3 is 16 residues long. The germline CDR1 and CDR2 sequences are SGHKS and YYEKEE (reference sequence). V dropped 1 base and J dropped 2 bases, with 15 bases sitting between them. CDR3 bases: TGTGCCAGCAGCTTGCAGAGACAGATAATACAAGAGACCCAGTACTTC. Protein: CASSLQRQIIQETQYF.

The genes are TRBV30 and TRBJ1-1; the D is unclear. V was trimmed by 4 bases and J by 0 bases, leaving 9 bases between them. The V gene's germline CDR1 is GTSNPN and CDR2 SVGIG (reference sequence). This CDR3 is built from 13 residues. The CDR3 loop is CAWTRTMNTEAFF. As DNA, the CDR3 is TGTGCCTGGACTCGGACTATGAACACTGAAGCTTTCTTT. Drawing the rest from reference TRBV30 and TRBJ1-1, the complete variable domain is SQTIHQWPATLVQPVGSPLSLECTVEGTSNPNLYWYRQAAGRGLQLLFYSVGIGQISSEVPQNLSASRPQDRQFILSSKKLLLSDSGFYLCAWTRTMNTEAFFGQGTRLTVV.

The rearrangement links TRBV4-1 to TRBJ2-7; 10 nucleotides match TRBD2. The J segment lost 3 bases and the V segment lost 2 bases, leaving 19 bases of the junction unmatched. The CDR3 is 20 amino acids. CDR1 is MGHRA and CDR2 is YSYEKL in the germline V gene. The CDR3 DNA sequence: TGCGCCAGCAGCCAACGAGTTTGGAGCACTAGCGGGACGGGTAACTACGAGCAGTACTTC. It encodes CASSQRVWSTSGTGNYEQYF.

This chain connects TRBV2 to TRBJ2-5, with a weak D call TRBD1 (5 bases). The germline V and J ends were trimmed by 6 bases and 7 bases, with 21 bases remaining between them. Germline V gives CDR1 SNHLY, CDR2 FYNNEI. The CDR3 consists of 15 residues. The CDR3 here is CASSEDWGRSATQYF. DNA for the CDR3: TGTGCCAGCAGCGAGGATTGGGGCAGATCCGCGACCCAGTACTTC.

The chain links TRBV18 to TRBJ1-1; D unresolved. The V gene lost 6 bases and the J gene lost 1 base, with 15 bases spanning the gap. Germline CDR1 is KGHSH and CDR2 is LQKENI. The CDR3 contains 15 residues. The CDR3 sequence is CASSPVIGQNTEAFF. The CDR3 region has the DNA TGTGCCAGCTCTCCCGTAATAGGGCAGAACACTGAAGCTTTCTTT.

V and J are TRBV6-5 and TRBJ2-1; 15 bases map to TRBD2. The CDR3 runs to 15 residues. Germline values: CDR1 MNHEY, CDR2 SVGAGI. Trimming took 6 bases from V and 7 from J; bases not matched to a gene: 4. The CDR3 DNA follows: TGTGCCAGCAGCGGACTAGCGGGAGGGCAAAATGAGCAGTTCTTC. This encodes CASSGLAGGQNEQFF.

This clone has just one count. The J gene is TRBJ2-7, the V gene TRBV4-1; 10 positions match TRBD2. V was clipped by 2 bases and J by 0 bases; unmatched bases: 4. The CDR3 runs to 16 residues. CDR1 and CDR2 from the germline V gene are MGHRA and YSYEKL. In DNA, the CDR3 is TGCGCCAGCAGCCAACATCGGACTAGCGGCTCCTACGAGCAGTACTTC. The encoded protein is CASSQHRTSGSYEQYF.

The genes are TRBV5-1 and TRBJ2-1, with 14 bases lining up with TRBD2. The V gene's germline CDR1 is SGHRS and CDR2 YFSETQ. The V gene end was trimmed by 3 bases and the J gene end by 3 bases; junction bases not matched to a gene: 5. The CDR3 is made up of 17 amino acids. The CDR3 loop reads CASSSGTSGRDYNEQFF. Written as DNA, the CDR3 is TGCGCCAGCAGCTCCGGGACTAGCGGGAGAGACTACAATGAGCAGTTCTTC.

The genes are TRBV18 and TRBJ2-7; a weak D match, TRBD1 (6 bases). In germline, CDR1 is KGHSH, CDR2 LQKENI. The germline V and J ends were trimmed by 4 bases and 1 base, with 11 bases remaining between them. The CDR3 contains 14 residues. CDR3 DNA sequence: TGTGCCAGCTCACTACCAGGGGTGTCCTACGAGCAGTACTTC. Amino acid sequence: CASSLPGVSYEQYF.

V and J are TRBV2 and TRBJ2-3; D remains ambiguous. Germline CDR1 reads SNHLY; CDR2 reads FYNNEI. The CDR3 length is 13 residues. Trimming took off 8 bases at V and 0 bases at J, with 9 bases between the two ends. CDR3 sequence (DNA): TGTGCCAGCCCGAACCCCAGCACAGATACGCAGTATTTT. Protein product: CASPNPSTDTQYF. Drawing the rest from reference TRBV2 and TRBJ2-3, the complete variable domain is EPEVTQTPSHQVTQMGQEVILRCVPISNHLYFYWYRQILGQKVEFLVSFYNNEISEKSEIFDDQFSVERPDGSNFTLKIRSTKLEDSAMYFCASPNPSTDTQYFGPGTRLTVL.

The chain is built from TRBV18 and TRBJ2-1; 8 nucleotides match TRBD1. V shed 6 bases, J shed 2 bases, and the junction held 3 bases outside the gene matches. The CDR3 sequence is 14 residues long. Germline CDR1 and CDR2: KGHSH and LQKENI. CDR3 in amino acids: CASSGQGPYNEQFF. The DNA for the CDR3 is TGTGCCAGCTCTGGACAGGGACCCTACAATGAGCAGTTCTTC.

The rearrangement uses TRBV20-1 and TRBJ2-1, with D perhaps TRBD2 (5 bases). Trimming pared 6 bases from V and 12 bases from J, leaving 6 bases between. From germline, CDR1 is DFQATT and CDR2 SNEGSKA (reference sequence). The CDR3 runs to 8 residues. The CDR3 DNA reads TGCAGTGCCGGGATGCAGTTCTTC. Amino acid sequence: CSAGMQFF.

The V call is TRBV5-4, the J call TRBJ1-2; no clear D gene. Germline V CDR1 and CDR2: SGHNT, YYREEE (reference sequence). The CDR3 is made up of 12 amino acids. V lost 2 bases and J 5 bases, leaving 7 bases between the germline ends. CDR3 DNA sequence: TGTGCCAGCAGCTTCCGGGAATATGGCTACACCTTC. As protein: CASSFREYGYTF.